A single sample gave rise to the 28 T cell receptor beta chains below, sequenced in a study of T-cell reconstitution after alpha-beta-depleted transplantation in children. Unique molecular identifiers were incorporated into the prepared TCRbeta library. Via MiXCR, TCRdb re-called the PCR reads, giving one row per CDR3 protein. The profile shows some 75,000 distinct CDR3 sequences, just under 7.5% of them singletons. The sample here was PBMCs from the stem cell graft donor, taken from the stem cell graft. Receptors originate from a human donor who donated a stem cell graft to a child with acute lymphoblastic leukemia.

Ten or more counts support this clonotype. The chain links TRBV5-1 to TRBJ1-1; 12 bases match TRBD1. Germline CDR1 reads SGHRS; CDR2 reads YFSETQ. Losses at the gene ends were 2 bases for V and 4 bases for J; bases not matched to a gene: 3. The CDR3 consists of 15 residues. The CDR3 region has the DNA TGCGCCAGCAGCTTCGGGACAGGGGGCGTCACTGAAGCTTTCTTT. Protein sequence: CASSFGTGGVTEAFF.

This clonotype was seen many times. The V call is TRBV7-6, the J call TRBJ2-7; perhaps TRBD2 as D (5 bases). Looked up from germline, CDR1 is SGHVS and CDR2 is FNYEAQ. This CDR3 spans 15 amino acids. V lost 0 bases and J 2 bases, leaving 11 bases between the germline ends. The CDR3 region is CASSLAPDGAYEQYF. Here the CDR3 DNA reads TGTGCCAGCAGCTTAGCCCCGGACGGGGCCTACGAGCAGTACTTC.

This clonotype showed up many times. The J gene is TRBJ2-2, the V gene TRBV7-2; TRBD2 matches at 8 bases. The CDR3 sequence is 15 residues long. Trimming took 7 bases from V and 5 from J; bases not matched to a gene: 9. The germline V gene has CDR1 SGHTA and CDR2 FQGNSA. CDR3 sequence: CASTSSGSETGELFF. For the CDR3, the DNA is TGTGCCAGCACTTCAAGCGGGAGTGAGACCGGGGAGCTGTTTTTT.

This clonotype was found many times. The chain uses TRBV7-9 and TRBJ1-6; TRBD1 matches 7 bases. The CDR3 has 16 amino acids. J gave up 7 bases and V 4 bases, and 10 bases lay outside the gene matches. Germline-derived CDR1 and CDR2 are SEHNR and FQNEAQ (reference sequence). The CDR3 DNA is TGTGCCAGCAGCTCTCCATGGACAGGAGGGAATTCACCCCTCCACTTT. Its protein product is CASSSPWTGGNSPLHF.

This clonotype was picked up many times. This chain uses TRBV15 with TRBJ1-5, with a possible D match to TRBD1 (6 bases). Trimming shortened V by 0 bases and J by 6 bases, and 12 bases separated the two germline ends. CDR1 is LNHNV and CDR2 is YYDKDF in the germline V gene (reference sequence). CDR3 length: 15 residues. The CDR3 loop reads CATSRDKGGAQPQHF. The CDR3 nucleotides read TGTGCCACCAGCAGAGATAAAGGGGGGGCTCAGCCCCAGCATTTT.

This clonotype was seen many times. The chain couples TRBV12-3 or TRBV12-4 to TRBJ2-7; D is perhaps TRBD2 (5 bases). This CDR3 spans 13 amino acids. V was trimmed by 6 bases and J by 3 bases, leaving 12 bases between them. CDR3 nucleotide sequence: TGTGCCAGCAGCCTTAGGGAGTACTACGAGCAGTACTTC. It translates to CASSLREYYEQYF.

The chain couples TRBV18 to TRBJ2-5; TRBD2 is a possible D gene (6 bases). The germline gives CDR1 KGHSH, CDR2 LQKENI. The V end was cut by 2 bases, the J end by 5 bases, with 24 bases between. This CDR3 spans 18 amino acids. This CDR3 reads CASSPNRGPAEGRETQYF. The CDR3 DNA follows: TGTGCCAGCTCACCAAACCGGGGTCCGGCGGAGGGACGGGAGACCCAGTACTTC. Combining the CDR3 with reference TRBV18 and TRBJ2-5 gives the whole variable domain NAGVMQNPRHLVRRRGQEARLRCSPMKGHSHVYWYRQLPEEGLKFMVYLQKENIIDESGMPKERFSAEFPKEGPSILRIQQVVRGDSAAYFCASSPNRGPAEGRETQYFGPGTRLLVL.

This clonotype showed up many times. The chain couples TRBV27 to TRBJ1-6, with D maybe TRBD1 (5 bases). The V gene's germline CDR1 is MNHEY and CDR2 SMNVEV (reference sequence). V was cut by 5 bases and J by 7 bases, with 18 bases left in between. There are 16 residues in the CDR3. The DNA for the CDR3 is TGTGCCAGCAGTCATTCCCGGGACGGGGTGAATTCACCCCTCCACTTT. This translates into CASSHSRDGVNSPLHF.

The chain couples TRBV11-2 to TRBJ2-1; no reliable D call. The CDR3 extends over 15 amino acids. Germline V gene sequence: CDR1 SGHAT, CDR2 FQNNGV. Trimming shortened V by 2 bases and J by 1 base, and 9 bases separated the two germline ends. The CDR3 nucleotides are TGTGCCAGCAGCTTAATACTCCCTTCCTACAATGAGCAGTTCTTC. Protein sequence: CASSLILPSYNEQFF.

The V gene is TRBV28, the J gene TRBJ2-7; TRBD2 aligns across 7 bases. Trimming removed 2 bases from V and 7 bases from J; junction bases left unmatched: 8. Germline CDR1 and CDR2: MDHEN and SYDVKM. CDR3 size: 14 residues. This CDR3 reads CASSLSPGAGEQYF. The DNA for the CDR3 is TGTGCCAGCAGTTTAAGTCCGGGAGCGGGGGAGCAGTACTTC.

In this sample, this clonotype turned up a few times. V usage is TRBV23-1 and J usage is TRBJ2-4; D unresolved. TRBV23-1 is placed among ORFs of uncertain function. Trimming cost V 2 bases and J 11 bases, with 19 bases left between them. The CDR3 is 15 amino acids. CDR3 residues: CASSQLLSVCLVQYF. CDR3 nucleotides: TGCGCCAGCAGTCAACTACTATCGGTGTGCCTCGTTCAGTACTTC.

The sample holds many counts of this clonotype. The chain has TRBV4-1 and TRBJ2-1; possible D gene TRBD1, 7 bases. The CDR3 has 12 residues. Germline V CDR1 and CDR2: MGHRA, YSYEKL. Trimming shortened V by 4 bases and J by 8 bases, and 9 bases separated the two germline ends. This CDR3 reads CASSRRGDEQFF. The CDR3 region has the DNA TGCGCCAGCAGCCGCAGGGGGGATGAGCAGTTCTTC.

This clonotype was counted ten times or more. The chain recombines TRBV5-1 with TRBJ1-5, with 8 bases lining up with TRBD1. Trimming cost V 4 bases and J 2 bases; bases outside gene matches: 5. The CDR3 runs to 15 residues. Germline CDR1 reads SGHRS; CDR2 reads YFSETQ. The CDR3 sequence: CASSPTGVGNQPQHF. The CDR3 DNA is TGCGCCAGCAGCCCGACAGGGGTTGGCAATCAGCCCCAGCATTTT.

In its sample, this clonotype was seen many times. This rearrangement joins TRBV12-3 or TRBV12-4 to TRBJ2-6; D is unresolved. The CDR3 length is 15 residues. The V end lost 6 bases, the J end lost 0 bases, and 9 bases lay between the germline ends. Here the CDR3 reads CASRPQSSGANVLTF. Written as DNA, the CDR3 is TGTGCCAGCAGACCTCAGAGCTCTGGGGCCAACGTCCTGACTTTC.

This clonotype showed up many times. The gene calls are TRBV18 and TRBJ1-2, with D possibly TRBD1 on 5 matching bases. The CDR3 sequence is 14 residues long. Trimming pared 3 bases from V and 7 bases from J, leaving 15 bases between. CDR1 and CDR2 from the germline V gene are KGHSH and LQKENI. The CDR3 region is CASSPYVARGGYTF. The CDR3 nucleotides read TGTGCCAGCTCACCTTATGTCGCGAGGGGTGGCTACACCTTC.

The chain joins TRBV6-6 to TRBJ2-3; the match to TRBD1 covers 8 bases. Per germline, CDR1 MNHNY and CDR2 SVGAGI (reference sequence). The ends lost 2 bases at V and 6 bases at J; junction bases unmatched: 7. CDR3 length: 15 amino acids. CDR3 sequence reads: CASSYGDRGPDTQYF. DNA of the CDR3: TGTGCCAGCAGTTACGGTGACAGGGGTCCCGATACGCAGTATTTT.

This clonotype was seen many times. The chain has TRBV5-1 and TRBJ2-3; 9 positions match TRBD2. CDR3 length: 14 amino acids. Germline lookup yields CDR1 SGHRS and CDR2 YFSETQ. The V gene end was trimmed by 1 base and the J gene end by 5 bases; junction bases not matched to a gene: 2. The chain's CDR3 is CASSLRAGGDTQYF. As DNA, the CDR3 is TGCGCCAGCAGCTTGAGAGCGGGGGGAGATACGCAGTATTTT.

This chain's CDR3 is CASSIGVDIQYF. For the CDR3, the DNA is TGTGCCAGTAGTATTGGGGTTGACATTCAGTACTTC. This chain joins TRBV19 and TRBJ2-4; D not certain. CDR1 and CDR2 from the germline V gene are LNHDA and SQIVND (reference sequence). Trimming shortened V by 3 bases and J by 8 bases, and 8 bases separated the two germline ends. This CDR3 has 12 amino acids.

Many counts were recorded for this clonotype. The chain recombines TRBV19 with TRBJ1-2, with TRBD1 as a possible D gene (6 bases). The CDR3 contains 13 residues. Germline V gene data show CDR1 as LNHDA and CDR2 as SQIVND (reference sequence). V lost 0 bases, J lost 11 bases, and 13 bases lay in between. The CDR3 bases are TGTGCCAGTAGTATAGATCGGGCAGGGGTTTACACCTTC. It encodes CASSIDRAGVYTF.

The chain employs TRBV7-9 and TRBJ1-2, with D possibly matching TRBD1 (6 bases). The germline gives CDR1 SEHNR, CDR2 FQNEAQ (reference sequence). The CDR3 has 13 residues. V was shortened by 5 bases and J by 5 bases, with 12 bases between the two germline ends. The CDR3 sequence: CASSPWTVYGYTF. The DNA of the CDR3 is TGTGCCAGCAGCCCTTGGACAGTTTATGGCTACACCTTC.

There are a few counts of this clonotype. The V and J genes are TRBV27 and TRBJ2-5; 9 positions agree with TRBD2. The V gene's germline CDR1 is MNHEY and CDR2 SMNVEV (reference sequence). This CDR3 is built from 18 residues. V lost 1 base to trimming and J lost 0 bases; unmatched junction nucleotides: 9. This chain's CDR3 is CASSLFFGASGDQETQYF. CDR3 nucleotides: TGTGCCAGCAGTTTATTTTTCGGGGCTAGCGGGGACCAAGAGACCCAGTACTTC.

There are many counts of this clonotype. The genes are TRBV4-2 and TRBJ1-1, with a weak D call TRBD1 (5 bases). The CDR3 totals 17 residues. Germline CDR1 and CDR2: LGHNA and YNFKEQ. The V gene lost 1 base and the J gene lost 1 base, with 16 bases spanning the gap. CDR3 sequence (DNA): TGTGCCAGCAGCCAAGGGGGGGGTGGTCAGAGGAACACTGAAGCTTTCTTT. Translating gives CASSQGGGGQRNTEAFF.

This clonotype showed up many times. V gene TRBV20-1 combines with J gene TRBJ2-7; D unclear. V was shortened by 4 bases and J by 6 bases, with 13 bases between the two germline ends. This CDR3 has 12 amino acids. Germline V gene data show CDR1 as DFQATT and CDR2 as SNEGSKA (reference sequence). The CDR3, as DNA: TGCAGTGCTACTATTCAGGAGCGCGAGCAGTACTTC. It is translated as CSATIQEREQYF.

In its sample, this clonotype was seen many times. One end of the junction varies from germline; a read error may be responsible. The V gene is TRBV7-8, the J gene TRBJ2-7, with D uncertain. The CDR3 totals 14 residues. CDR1 SGHVS and CDR2 FQNEAQ come from the germline V gene. CDR3 sequence reads: CASSLVQATYKQYF. CDR3 sequence (DNA): TGTGCCAGCAGCTTAGTCCAGGCCACCTACAAGCAGTACTTC.

The chain uses TRBV6-2 or TRBV6-3 and TRBJ1-1; TRBD1 is a possible D gene (5 bases). Germline CDR1 reads MNHEY; CDR2 reads SVGEGT. The CDR3 consists of 12 residues. Trimming shortened V by 8 bases and J by 1 base, and 8 bases separated the two germline ends. DNA for the CDR3: TGTGCCAGCTTGCAGGGGAACACTGAAGCTTTCTTT. Its protein product is CASLQGNTEAFF.

This clonotype was recorded many times. The V and J genes are TRBV12-3 or TRBV12-4 and TRBJ2-1; D not certain. CDR3 size: 13 residues. The ends were cut back, 3 bases at V and 5 bases at J, with 8 bases in the middle. CDR3 loop: CASSFRQHNEQFF. The CDR3 DNA reads as TGTGCCAGCAGTTTTCGACAACACAATGAGCAGTTCTTC.

This clonotype turned up a few times. This chain uses TRBV12-3 or TRBV12-4 with TRBJ1-3, with a possible D match to TRBD1 (5 bases). This CDR3 contains 16 residues. Trimming stripped 6 bases from V and 4 bases from J, with 19 bases between. As DNA, the CDR3 is TGTGCCAGCAGCAGGAGGGGAGGAGGGGCAGGAAACACCATATATTTT. Translating gives CASSRRGGGAGNTIYF.

This clonotype was observed at least ten times. This chain links TRBV6-1 with TRBJ2-2, with 11 bases lining up with TRBD2. The CDR3 is 16 residues long. V gave up 7 bases and J gave up 3 bases; unmatched junction bases: 7. Per germline, CDR1 MNHNS and CDR2 SASEGT. The CDR3 nucleotides are TGTGCCAGCACTATCGGGACTAGCGGTTACACCGGGGAGCTGTTTTTT. It yields the protein CASTIGTSGYTGELFF.